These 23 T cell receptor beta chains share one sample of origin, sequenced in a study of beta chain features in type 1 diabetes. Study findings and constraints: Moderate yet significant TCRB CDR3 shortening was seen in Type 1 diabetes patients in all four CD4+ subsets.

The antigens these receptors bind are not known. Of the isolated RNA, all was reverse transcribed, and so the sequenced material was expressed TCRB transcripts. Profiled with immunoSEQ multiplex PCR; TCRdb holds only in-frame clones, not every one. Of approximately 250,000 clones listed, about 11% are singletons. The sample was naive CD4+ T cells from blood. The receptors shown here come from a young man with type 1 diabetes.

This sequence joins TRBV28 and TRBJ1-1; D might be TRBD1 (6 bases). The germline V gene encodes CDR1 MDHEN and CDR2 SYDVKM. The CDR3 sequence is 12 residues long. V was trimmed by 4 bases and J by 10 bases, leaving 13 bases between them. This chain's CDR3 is CASSSGQLRAFF. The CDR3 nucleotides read TGTGCCAGCAGTTCCGGACAGCTTAGAGCTTTCTTT.

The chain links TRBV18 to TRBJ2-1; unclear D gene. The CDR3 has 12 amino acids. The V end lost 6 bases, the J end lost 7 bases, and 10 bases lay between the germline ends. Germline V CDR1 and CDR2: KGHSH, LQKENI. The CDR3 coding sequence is TGTGCCAGCTCGCCCCTAGTGAATGAGCAGTTCTTC. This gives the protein CASSPLVNEQFF. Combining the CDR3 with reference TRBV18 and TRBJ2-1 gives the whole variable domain NAGVMQNPRHLVRRRGQEARLRCSPMKGHSHVYWYRQLPEEGLKFMVYLQKENIIDESGMPKERFSAEFPKEGPSILRIQQVVRGDSAAYFCASSPLVNEQFFGPGTRLTVL.

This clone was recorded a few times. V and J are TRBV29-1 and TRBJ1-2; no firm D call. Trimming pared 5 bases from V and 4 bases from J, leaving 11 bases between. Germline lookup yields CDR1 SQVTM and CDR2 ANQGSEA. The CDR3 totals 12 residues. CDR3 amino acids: CSVFLQAYGYTF. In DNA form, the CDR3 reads TGCAGCGTTTTTCTCCAGGCCTATGGCTACACCTTC.

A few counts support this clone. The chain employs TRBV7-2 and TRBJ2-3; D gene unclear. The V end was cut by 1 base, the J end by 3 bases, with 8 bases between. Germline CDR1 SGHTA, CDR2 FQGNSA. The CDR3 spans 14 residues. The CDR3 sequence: CASSLVVRTDTQYF. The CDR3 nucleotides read TGTGCCAGCAGCTTAGTAGTCAGGACAGATACGCAGTATTTT.

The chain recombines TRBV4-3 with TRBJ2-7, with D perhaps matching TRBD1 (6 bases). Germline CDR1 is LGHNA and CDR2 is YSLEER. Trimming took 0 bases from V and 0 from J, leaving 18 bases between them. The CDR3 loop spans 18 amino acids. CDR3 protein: CASSQEKEATGLSYEQYF. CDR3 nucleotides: TGCGCCAGCAGCCAAGAAAAAGAAGCGACAGGCCTCTCCTACGAGCAGTACTTC.

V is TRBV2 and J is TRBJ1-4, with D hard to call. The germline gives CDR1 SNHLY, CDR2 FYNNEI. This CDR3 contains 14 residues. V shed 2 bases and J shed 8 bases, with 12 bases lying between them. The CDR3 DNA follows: TGTGCCAGCAGTGAACGCACCTCGGGGGAAAAACTGTTTTTT. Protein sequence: CASSERTSGEKLFF. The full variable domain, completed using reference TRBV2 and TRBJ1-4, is EPEVTQTPSHQVTQMGQEVILRCVPISNHLYFYWYRQILGQKVEFLVSFYNNEISEKSEIFDDQFSVERPDGSNFTLKIRSTKLEDSAMYFCASSERTSGEKLFFGSGTQLSVL.

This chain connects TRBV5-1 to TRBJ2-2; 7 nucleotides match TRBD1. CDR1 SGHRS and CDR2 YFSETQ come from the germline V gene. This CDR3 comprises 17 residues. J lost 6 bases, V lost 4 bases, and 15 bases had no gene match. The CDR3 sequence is CASSEATGERAPGELFF. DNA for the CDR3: TGCGCCAGCAGCGAAGCTACAGGGGAGAGAGCCCCCGGGGAGCTGTTTTTT.

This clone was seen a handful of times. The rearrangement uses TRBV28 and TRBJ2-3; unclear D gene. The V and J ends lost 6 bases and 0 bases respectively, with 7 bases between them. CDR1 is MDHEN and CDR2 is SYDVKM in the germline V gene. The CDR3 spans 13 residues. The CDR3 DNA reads TGTGCCAGCAGACAGCCTAGCACAGATACGCAGTATTTT. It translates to CASRQPSTDTQYF.

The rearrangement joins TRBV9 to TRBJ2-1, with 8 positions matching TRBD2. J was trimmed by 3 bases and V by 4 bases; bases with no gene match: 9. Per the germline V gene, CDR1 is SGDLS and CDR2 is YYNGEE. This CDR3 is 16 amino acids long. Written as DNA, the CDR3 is TGTGCCAGCAGCCCCCGTGCGGGGGGCCTCTACAATGAGCAGTTCTTC. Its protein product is CASSPRAGGLYNEQFF.

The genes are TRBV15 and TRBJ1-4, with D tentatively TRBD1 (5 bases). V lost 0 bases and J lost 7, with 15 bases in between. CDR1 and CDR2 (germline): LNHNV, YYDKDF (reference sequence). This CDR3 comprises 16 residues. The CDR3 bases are TGTGCCACCAGCAGAGATTGGGGCAGGGATGGTGAAAAACTGTTTTTT. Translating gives CATSRDWGRDGEKLFF.

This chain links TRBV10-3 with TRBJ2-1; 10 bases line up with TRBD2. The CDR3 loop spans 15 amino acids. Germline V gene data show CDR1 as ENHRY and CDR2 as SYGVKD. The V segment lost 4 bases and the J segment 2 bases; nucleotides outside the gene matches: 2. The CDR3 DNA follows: TGTGCCATCAGTGGAACTAGCGGGGCCTACAATGAGCAGTTCTTC. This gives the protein CAISGTSGAYNEQFF.

The CDR3 loop reads CASSAGQGADTQYF. CDR3 sequence (DNA): TGTGCCAGCAGCGCAGGACAGGGGGCAGATACGCAGTATTTT. The chain combines TRBV9 with TRBJ2-3; 10 nucleotides align to TRBD1. The J segment lost 4 bases and the V segment lost 3 bases, leaving 2 bases of the junction unmatched. The germline V gene has CDR1 SGDLS and CDR2 YYNGEE. The CDR3 is made up of 14 amino acids.

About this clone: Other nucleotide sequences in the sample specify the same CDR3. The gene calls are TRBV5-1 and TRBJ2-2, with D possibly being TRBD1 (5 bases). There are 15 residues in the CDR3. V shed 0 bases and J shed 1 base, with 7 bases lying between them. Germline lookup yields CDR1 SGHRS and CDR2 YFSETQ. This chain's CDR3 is CASSLGQGNTGELFF. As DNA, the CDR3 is TGCGCCAGCAGCTTGGGGCAGGGGAACACCGGGGAGCTGTTTTTT.

CDR3 residues: CASRQGVTDTQYF. The CDR3, as DNA: TGTGCCAGTCGGCAGGGGGTCACAGATACGCAGTATTTT. The chain recombines TRBV19 with TRBJ2-3, with 7 positions matching TRBD1. CDR1 LNHDA and CDR2 SQIVND come from the germline V gene (reference sequence). Trimming removed 8 bases from V and 2 bases from J; junction bases left unmatched: 4. CDR3 length: 13 amino acids.

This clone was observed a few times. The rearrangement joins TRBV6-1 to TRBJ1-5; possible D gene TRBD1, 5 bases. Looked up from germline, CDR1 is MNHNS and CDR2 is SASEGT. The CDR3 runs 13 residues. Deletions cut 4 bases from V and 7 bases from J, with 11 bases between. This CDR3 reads CASSGGEVQPQHF. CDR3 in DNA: TGTGCCAGCAGTGGGGGGGAGGTACAGCCCCAGCATTTT.

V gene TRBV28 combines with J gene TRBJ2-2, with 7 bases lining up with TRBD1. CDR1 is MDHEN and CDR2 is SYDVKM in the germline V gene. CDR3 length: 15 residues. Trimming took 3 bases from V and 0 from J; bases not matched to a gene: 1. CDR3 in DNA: TGTGCCAGCAGTTTGGACAGGCCGAACACCGGGGAGCTGTTTTTT. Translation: CASSLDRPNTGELFF.

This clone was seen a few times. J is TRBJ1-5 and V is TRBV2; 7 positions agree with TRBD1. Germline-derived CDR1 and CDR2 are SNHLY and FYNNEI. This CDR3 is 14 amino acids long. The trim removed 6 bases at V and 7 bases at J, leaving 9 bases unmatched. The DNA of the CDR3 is TGTGCCAGCAGCGGGACAGTCTTGCAGCAGCCCCAGCATTTT. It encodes CASSGTVLQQPQHF.

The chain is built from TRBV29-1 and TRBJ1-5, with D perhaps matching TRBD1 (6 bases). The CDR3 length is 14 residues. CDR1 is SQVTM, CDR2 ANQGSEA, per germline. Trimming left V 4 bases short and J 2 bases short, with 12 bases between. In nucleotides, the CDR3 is TGCAGCGTTGCCAAGGGGGTTGGCAATCAGCCCCAGCATTTT. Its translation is CSVAKGVGNQPQHF.

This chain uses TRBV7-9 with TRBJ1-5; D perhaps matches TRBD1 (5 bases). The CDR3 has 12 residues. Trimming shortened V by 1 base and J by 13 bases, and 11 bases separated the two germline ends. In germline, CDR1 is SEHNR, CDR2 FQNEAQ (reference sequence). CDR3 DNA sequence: TGTGCCAGCAGCTTAGTGGGGGAGGTGCAGCATTTT. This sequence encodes CASSLVGEVQHF.

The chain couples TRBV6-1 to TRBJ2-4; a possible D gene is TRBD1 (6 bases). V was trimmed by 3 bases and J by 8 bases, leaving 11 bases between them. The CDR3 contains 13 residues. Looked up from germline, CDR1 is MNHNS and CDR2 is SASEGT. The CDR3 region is CASSDRGWDIQYF. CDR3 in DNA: TGTGCCAGCAGTGACAGGGGCTGGGACATTCAGTACTTC.

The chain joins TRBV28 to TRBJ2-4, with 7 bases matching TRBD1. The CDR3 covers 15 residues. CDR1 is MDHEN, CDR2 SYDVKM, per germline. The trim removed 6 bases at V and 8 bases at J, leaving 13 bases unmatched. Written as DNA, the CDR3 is TGTGCCAGCAGACTCGCAACGGTCCAGGGGGACATTCAGTACTTC. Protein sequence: CASRLATVQGDIQYF. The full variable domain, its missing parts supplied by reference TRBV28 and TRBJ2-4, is DVKVTQSSRYLVKRTGEKVFLECVQDMDHENMFWYRQDPGLGLRLIYFSYDVKMKEKGDIPEGYSVSREKKERFSLILESASTNQTSMYLCASRLATVQGDIQYFGAGTRLSVL.

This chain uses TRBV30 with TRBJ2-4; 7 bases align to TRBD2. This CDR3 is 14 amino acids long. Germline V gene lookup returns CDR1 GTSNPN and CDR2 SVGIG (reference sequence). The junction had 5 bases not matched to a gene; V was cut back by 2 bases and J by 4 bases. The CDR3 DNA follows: TGTGCCTGGAGTAAATGGGGGGGAAAAAACATTCAGTACTTC. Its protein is CAWSKWGGKNIQYF.

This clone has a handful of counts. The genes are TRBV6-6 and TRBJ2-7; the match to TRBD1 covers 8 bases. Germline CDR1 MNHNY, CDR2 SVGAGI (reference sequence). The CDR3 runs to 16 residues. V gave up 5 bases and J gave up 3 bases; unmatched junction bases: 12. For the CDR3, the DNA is TGTGCCAGCAGTCCCCACAGGGGGAGTACCTTCTACGAGCAGTACTTC. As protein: CASSPHRGSTFYEQYF.